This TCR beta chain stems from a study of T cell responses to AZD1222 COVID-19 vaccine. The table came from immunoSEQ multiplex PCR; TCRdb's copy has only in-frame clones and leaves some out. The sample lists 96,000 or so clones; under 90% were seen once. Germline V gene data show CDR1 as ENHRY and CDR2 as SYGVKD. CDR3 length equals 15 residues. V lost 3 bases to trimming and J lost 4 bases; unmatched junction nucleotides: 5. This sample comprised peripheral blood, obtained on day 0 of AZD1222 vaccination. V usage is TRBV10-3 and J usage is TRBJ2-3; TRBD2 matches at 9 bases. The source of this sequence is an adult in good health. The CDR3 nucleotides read TGTGCCATCAGTGACCATAGCGGGAGTTCAGATACGCAGTATTTT. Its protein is CAISDHSGSSDTQYF.